This TCR beta chain was sequenced during a study of blood T cell repertoires in COVID-19. The assay was immunoSEQ multiplex PCR, and TCRdb's table has in-frame clones only and misses some. The repertoire consists of under 250,000 clones, with approximately 90% occurring once and the leading ten covering under 2%. V lost 3 bases, J lost 0 bases, and 15 bases lay in between. This CDR3 is 18 amino acids long. From germline, CDR1 is SGHAT and CDR2 FQNNGV. The sequence was obtained from a man between 35 and 55 years old who had recovered from COVID-19. The sequenced sample consisted of PBMCs or T cells enriched from blood (not recorded which). V gene TRBV11-2 combines with J gene TRBJ2-6, with D perhaps matching TRBD1 (6 bases). CDR3 loop: CASSFRGTASSGANVLTF. DNA of the CDR3: TGTGCCAGCAGCTTTAGGGGGACCGCCAGCTCTGGGGCCAACGTCCTGACTTTC.